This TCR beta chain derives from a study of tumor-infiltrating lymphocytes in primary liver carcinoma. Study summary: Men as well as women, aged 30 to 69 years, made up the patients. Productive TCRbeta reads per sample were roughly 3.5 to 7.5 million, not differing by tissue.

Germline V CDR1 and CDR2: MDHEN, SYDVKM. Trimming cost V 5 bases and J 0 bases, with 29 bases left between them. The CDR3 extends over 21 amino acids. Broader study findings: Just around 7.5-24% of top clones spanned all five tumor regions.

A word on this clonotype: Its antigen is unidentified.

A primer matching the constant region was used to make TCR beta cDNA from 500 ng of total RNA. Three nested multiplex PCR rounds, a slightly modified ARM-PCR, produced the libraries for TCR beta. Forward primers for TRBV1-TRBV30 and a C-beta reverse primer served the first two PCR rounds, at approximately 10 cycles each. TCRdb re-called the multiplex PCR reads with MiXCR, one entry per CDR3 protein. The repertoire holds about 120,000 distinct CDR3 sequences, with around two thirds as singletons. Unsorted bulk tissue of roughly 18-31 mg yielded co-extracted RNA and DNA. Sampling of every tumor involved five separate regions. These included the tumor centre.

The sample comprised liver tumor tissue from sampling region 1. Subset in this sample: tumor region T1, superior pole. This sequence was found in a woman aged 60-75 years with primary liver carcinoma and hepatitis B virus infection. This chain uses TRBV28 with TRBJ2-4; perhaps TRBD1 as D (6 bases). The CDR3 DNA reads TGTGCCAGCAGTCCCCGTACATTCGTTCCAGAGGGACAATTAGCCAAAAACATTCAGTACTTC. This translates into CASSPRTFVPEGQLAKNIQYF.